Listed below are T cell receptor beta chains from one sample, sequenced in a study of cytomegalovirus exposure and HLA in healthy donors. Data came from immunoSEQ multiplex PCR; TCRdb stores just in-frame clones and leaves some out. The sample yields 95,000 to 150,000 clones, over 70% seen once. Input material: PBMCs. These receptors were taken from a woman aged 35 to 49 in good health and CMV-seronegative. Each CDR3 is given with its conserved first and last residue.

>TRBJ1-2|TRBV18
CASSRPQVSYGYTF
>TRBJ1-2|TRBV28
CASSFRTGVYLVANYGYTF
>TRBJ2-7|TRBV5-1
CASSPDPGIRAYEQYF
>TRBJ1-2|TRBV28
CASSFLTGANYGYTF
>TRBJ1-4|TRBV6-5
CASTGATNEKLFF
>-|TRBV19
CATRRELGGYEQYF
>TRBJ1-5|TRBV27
CASSLLADQPQHF
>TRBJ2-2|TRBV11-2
CASSDLAGVTGELFF
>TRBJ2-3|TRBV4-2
CASSQGPGLAGGRDTQYF
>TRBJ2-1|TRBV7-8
CASSLGWSGEQFF
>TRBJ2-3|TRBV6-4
CASSDSAGGSTDTQYF
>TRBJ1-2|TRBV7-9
CSSSLEGSNYGYTF
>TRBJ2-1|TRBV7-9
CASRTSGLGEQFF
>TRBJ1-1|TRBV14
CASSPRTDGEAFF
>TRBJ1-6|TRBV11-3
CASRFTPRWNSPLHF
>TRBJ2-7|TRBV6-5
CASTELAGAYEQYF
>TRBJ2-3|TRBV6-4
CASSDGTGGSDTQYF
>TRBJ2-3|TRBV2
CASTYTDTQYF
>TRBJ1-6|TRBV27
CASTLTANSPLHF
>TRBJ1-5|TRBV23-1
CASSQLVCRDRDYQPQHF
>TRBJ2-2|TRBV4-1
CASSRWGQGSARELFF
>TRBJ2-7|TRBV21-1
CASSKAEGLDEQYF
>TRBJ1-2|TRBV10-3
CAISVGPTGGGNYGYTF
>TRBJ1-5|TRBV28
CASSLLNQPQHF
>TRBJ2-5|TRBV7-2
CASSQGARPETQYF
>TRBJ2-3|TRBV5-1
CASSRGRVEDTQYF
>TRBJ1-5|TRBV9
CASSVGGRPNQPQHF
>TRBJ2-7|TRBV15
CATRTSGSSYEQYF
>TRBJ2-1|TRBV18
CASSPREGTSYNEQFF